This T cell receptor beta chain was profiled in a study of beta chain features in type 1 diabetes. CDR1 and CDR2 (germline): SNHLY, FYNNEI. The CDR3 covers 13 residues. V shed 8 bases, J shed 0 bases, and the junction held 0 bases outside the gene matches. Sorting based on CD45RO/CCR7/CD25/CD127/CD95/CD27 separated CD4+ naive, central memory, regulatory and stem cell-like memory cells. This clone was seen a handful of times. Sequenced material consisted of expressed TCRB transcripts (all of the isolated RNA was reverse transcribed). Sequencing used immunoSEQ multiplex PCR; TCRdb keeps in-frame clones, though not all of them. The table records more than 120,000 clones, more than 9% of them present only once.

Sequencing was performed on naive CD4+ T cells from blood. This chain connects TRBV2 to TRBJ1-4; 7 bases map to TRBD1. The sequence came from a young man in good health. CDR3 loop: CASQGATNEKLFF. The CDR3, as DNA: TGTGCCAGCCAGGGGGCAACTAATGAAAAACTGTTTTTT.